This T cell receptor (beta chain) was identified in a study of neurological immune-mediated disorders. Notes on the study in general: The greatest TCR clonal expansion occurred in HTLV-1-associated myelopathy and the least in multiple sclerosis, which fell below healthy controls.

The unsorted libraries were produced from 2 million PBMCs held at -80 C. The method for making cDNA was 5'RACE, and it used 10-nucleotide random UMIs. Each sequencing run yielded over 170 million TCR-beta sequences from 15-18 subjects. TCRdb itself ran the 5' RACE reads through MiXCR, one entry per CDR3 protein. This sample has 20,000 to 30,000 distinct CDR3 sequences; about 13% occur once, and the top ten carry around 14%. Per the germline V gene, CDR1 is DFQATT and CDR2 is SNEGSKA (reference sequence). This CDR3 has 14 amino acids. The table lists this clonotype with a count of one. Its matching antigen is unknown. The junction departs from the called germline gene at one end, perhaps through a read error.

The clonotype was recovered from a woman aged 55-69 years with HTLV-1-associated myelopathy (HAM/TSP). Specimen: PBMCs. This chain joins TRBV20-1 and TRBJ2-1; D assignment may be TRBD1 or TRBD2 (5 bases each). The CDR3 bases are TGCAGTGCTCGATCCTGGGACGTTCTGAATGAGCAGTGCTTC. Translation: CSARSWDVLNEQCF.